Each of the 17 T cell receptor beta chains below was sequenced from the same sample in a study of blood T cell repertoires in COVID-19. Profiled with immunoSEQ multiplex PCR; TCRdb holds only in-frame clones, not every one. Of 250,000 or so clones listed, around 90% are singletons. Sequenced: PBMCs or T cells enriched from blood (not recorded which). These receptors all come from a man between 50 and 59 years old who had been exposed to COVID-19.

V usage is TRBV2 and J usage is TRBJ1-1, with 10 bases identical to TRBD1. V was clipped by 7 bases and J by 3 bases; unmatched bases: 2. The CDR3 totals 13 residues. Per the germline V gene, CDR1 is SNHLY and CDR2 is FYNNEI. The CDR3 here is CASKGQGHTEAFF. The CDR3 DNA reads as TGTGCCAGCAAGGGACAGGGGCACACTGAAGCTTTCTTT.

The chain uses TRBV5-6 and TRBJ1-2; tentative D call: TRBD1 (6 bases). V lost 2 bases to trimming and J lost 7 bases, with 15 bases between them. The V gene's germline CDR1 is SGHDT and CDR2 YYEEEE. The CDR3 has 14 residues. As DNA, the CDR3 is TGTGCCAGCAGCTTACCGGGACATCCGGCTGGCTACACCTTC. Translation gives CASSLPGHPAGYTF.

This clone was recorded a few times. This chain uses TRBV3-1 (or the pseudogene TRBV3-2) with TRBJ1-5, with D maybe TRBD1 (6 bases). The CDR3 covers 16 residues. CDR1 LGHDT and CDR2 YNNKEL come from the germline V gene (reference sequence). Trimming took 4 bases from V and 7 from J, leaving 20 bases between them. CDR3 amino acids: CASSLSLQGLRQPQHF. The CDR3 DNA reads as TGTGCCAGCAGCCTAAGCCTACAGGGCCTGAGGCAGCCCCAGCATTTT.

This clone has a handful of counts. This rearrangement joins TRBV24-1 to TRBJ2-1, with 7 bases fitting TRBD2. The CDR3 covers 15 residues. Germline V gene data show CDR1 as KGHDR and CDR2 as SFDVKD. J was trimmed by 0 bases and V by 9 bases; bases with no gene match: 7. CDR3 protein: CATSLAGASYNEQFF. The CDR3 coding sequence is TGTGCCACCTCTTTGGCGGGAGCCTCCTACAATGAGCAGTTCTTC.

The gene calls are TRBV19 and TRBJ2-2; 9 nucleotides match TRBD1. Unmatched junction bases numbered 6, after V lost 6 bases and J lost 4 bases. The CDR3 is 15 residues long. Looked up from germline, CDR1 is LNHDA and CDR2 is SQIVND (reference sequence). CDR3 in amino acids: CASSRVGQGTGELFF. The CDR3 DNA reads TGTGCCAGTAGCAGGGTGGGACAGGGCACCGGGGAGCTGTTTTTT.

The chain carries TRBV11-3 and TRBJ2-1, with 10 bases fitting TRBD2. The CDR3 is made up of 19 amino acids. V lost 1 base to trimming and J lost 6 bases; unmatched junction nucleotides: 15. Germline CDR1 reads SGHNT; CDR2 reads YENEEA. CDR3 bases: TGTGCCAGCAGCTTAGGGACTAGCGGCCCTTGGTCCGCCCGCAATGAGCAGTTCTTC. It translates to CASSLGTSGPWSARNEQFF.

The chain carries TRBV9 and TRBJ1-1; TRBD1 matches at 7 bases. Germline V lookup: CDR1 SGDLS, CDR2 YYNGEE. Losses at the gene ends were 3 bases for V and 1 base for J; bases not matched to a gene: 3. There are 14 residues in the CDR3. In DNA, the CDR3 is TGTGCCAGCAGCGAGACAGGGTGGAACACTGAAGCTTTCTTT. It codes for CASSETGWNTEAFF.

The chain links TRBV11-2 to TRBJ2-1; 7 bases are shared with TRBD1. The CDR3 has 17 residues. The V segment lost 2 bases and the J segment 4 bases; nucleotides outside the gene matches: 11. In germline, CDR1 is SGHAT, CDR2 FQNNGV. The DNA of the CDR3 is TGTGCCAGCAGCTTATTTGGGGTGGGGACAGTTTACAATGAGCAGTTCTTC. Its translation: CASSLFGVGTVYNEQFF.

This chain connects TRBV4-1 to TRBJ1-3; perhaps TRBD1 as D (6 bases). CDR3 size: 16 residues. V lost 3 bases to trimming and J lost 8 bases, with 20 bases between them. Germline V gene data show CDR1 as MGHRA and CDR2 as YSYEKL. CDR3 DNA sequence: TGCGCCAGCAGCCATCCCACAGGGACCCAGCGATACACCATATATTTT. The encoded protein is CASSHPTGTQRYTIYF.

The chain joins TRBV6-5 to TRBJ1-2; TRBD1 aligns across 7 bases. CDR1 is MNHEY and CDR2 is SVGAGI in the germline V gene. V lost 2 bases to trimming and J lost 3 bases; unmatched junction nucleotides: 6. CDR3 size: 15 residues. CDR3 nucleotides: TGTGCCAGCAGTTACCTGGGCCAGGGGGACTATGGCTACACCTTC. Its translation: CASSYLGQGDYGYTF.

CDR3 in amino acids: CASSWSGVANTEAFF. In DNA form, the CDR3 reads TGTGCCAGCAGTTGGTCAGGGGTTGCGAACACTGAAGCTTTCTTT. The chain uses TRBV28 and TRBJ1-1; TRBD1 might be the D (6 bases). V was clipped by 4 bases and J by 1 base, with 13 bases between them. The germline gives CDR1 MDHEN, CDR2 SYDVKM. There are 15 residues in the CDR3.

The chain joins TRBV28 to TRBJ1-2; possibly TRBD1 for D (6 bases). The germline V gene has CDR1 MDHEN and CDR2 SYDVKM. The CDR3 has 14 amino acids. Trimming left V 4 bases short and J 4 bases short, with 13 bases between. As DNA, the CDR3 is TGTGCCAGCAGTTCTCCGGGCAGGGGCTATGGCTACACCTTC. This gives the protein CASSSPGRGYGYTF.

The chain joins TRBV19 to TRBJ1-3; D call uncertain. V was cut by 6 bases and J by 0 bases, with 9 bases left in between. From germline, CDR1 is LNHDA and CDR2 SQIVND (reference sequence). The CDR3 has 14 amino acids. The CDR3 bases are TGTGCCAGTAGGACAAATCCCTCTGGAAACACCATATATTTT. Amino acids: CASRTNPSGNTIYF.

The chain links TRBV7-9 to TRBJ1-6, with D possibly being TRBD1 (5 bases). CDR3 length equals 13 residues. The V end was cut by 5 bases, the J end by 14 bases, with 16 bases between. Germline-derived CDR1 and CDR2 are SEHNR and FQNEAQ (reference sequence). The CDR3 loop is CASSGADSSSLHF. The CDR3 nucleotides are TGTGCCAGCAGCGGCGCTGACAGTTCGTCCCTCCACTTT.

Concerning this clone itself: A junction boundary mismatches the germline segment, possibly from a read error. This chain connects TRBV7-6 to TRBJ2-2; 11 positions match TRBD2. The CDR3 extends over 15 amino acids. Germline CDR1 SGHVS, CDR2 FNYEAQ. The CDR3 sequence: CASSLAGGYTGELFF. Written as DNA, the CDR3 is TGTGCCAGCAGCCTAGCGGGAGGATACACCGGGGAGCTGTTTTTT.

The rearrangement joins TRBV14 to TRBJ2-3; TRBD2 is a possible D gene (6 bases). V was clipped by 0 bases and J by 6 bases, with 19 bases between them. The CDR3 runs to 17 residues. The germline V gene has CDR1 SGHDN and CDR2 FVKESK. This chain's CDR3 is CASSQDRGSGVRDTQYF. The CDR3 DNA follows: TGTGCCAGCAGCCAAGACAGAGGATCGGGGGTTAGGGATACGCAGTATTTT.

In DNA, the CDR3 is TGCGCCAGCAGCCCGGGGGCGGGAGGCTCAGTGTTCTTC. Residues: CASSPGAGGSVFF. This chain connects TRBV5-1 to TRBJ2-1, with 8 positions matching TRBD2. This CDR3 comprises 13 residues. The V and J ends lost 4 bases and 15 bases, in that order; junction bases with no gene match: 12. Per the germline V gene, CDR1 is SGHRS and CDR2 is YFSETQ.